Below, 10 T cell receptor beta chains from the same sample are listed, as sequenced in a study of beta chain features in type 1 diabetes. The sequenced template was cDNA made from the entire isolated RNA. The method was immunoSEQ multiplex PCR; TCRdb's version includes in-frame clones alone and lacks a portion of them. Found here are 600,000 to 700,000 clones, around 11% of them singletons; the top ten hold around 0.12%. No antigen has been assigned to these receptors. The study, taken as a whole, reports: Patients with Type 1 diabetes showed moderately but significantly shorter TCRB CDR3s in all four CD4+ subsets.

The source material was naive CD4+ T cells from blood. All receptors come from a man aged 25 to 40 with type 1 diabetes.

This clone was counted a few times. The chain links TRBV6-6 to TRBJ2-5, with 12 bases matching TRBD2. The CDR3 spans 15 residues. The V gene's germline CDR1 is MNHNY and CDR2 SVGAGI (reference sequence). V lost 4 bases to trimming and J lost 5 bases; unmatched junction nucleotides: 5. CDR3 DNA sequence: TGTGCCAGCAGTTCTAGCGGGGGGGCAGTTGAGACCCAGTACTTC. Amino acids: CASSSSGGAVETQYF.

This clone has more than one count but fewer than ten. The chain links TRBV7-2 to TRBJ2-1; 8 positions match TRBD2. The CDR3 has 17 amino acids. V was pared by 3 bases and J by 3 bases, with 10 bases of the junction left unmatched. Per the germline V gene, CDR1 is SGHTA and CDR2 is FQGNSA. CDR3 nucleotides: TGTGCCAGCAGCTTCCCCCCGGGGGGGCCTAACTACAATGAGCAGTTCTTC. It yields the protein CASSFPPGGPNYNEQFF. Filled out from reference TRBV7-2 and TRBJ2-1, the complete variable domain reads GAGVSQSPSNKVTEKGKDVELRCDPISGHTALYWYRQSLGQGLEFLIYFQGNSAPDKSGLPSDRFSAERTGGSVSTLTIQRTQQEDSAVYLCASSFPPGGPNYNEQFFGPGTRLTVL.

This clone appeared a few times. The chain couples TRBV7-2 to TRBJ2-7, with D possibly TRBD1 on 5 matching bases. The ends were cut back, 0 bases at V and 2 bases at J, with 8 bases in the middle. The germline CDR1 and CDR2 sequences are SGHTA and FQGNSA. The CDR3 has 14 amino acids. The CDR3: CASSLALQAYEQYF. The CDR3 DNA is TGTGCCAGCAGCTTAGCGCTACAGGCCTACGAGCAGTACTTC.

The rearrangement links TRBV7-9 to TRBJ2-2, with no clear D. V was pared by 8 bases and J by 5 bases, with 3 bases between. Germline lookup yields CDR1 SEHNR and CDR2 FQNEAQ (reference sequence). CDR3 length equals 10 residues. This CDR3 reads CASRTGELFF. CDR3 coding DNA: TGTGCCAGCCGAACCGGGGAGCTGTTTTTT.

This clone was seen only a few times. The gene calls are TRBV4-3 and TRBJ1-2; D unclear. The CDR3 extends over 14 amino acids. Trimming removed 1 base at V and 8 bases at J, with 14 bases between. Germline CDR1 LGHNA, CDR2 YSLEER. CDR3 sequence: CASSQVSRSRGYTF. In nucleotides, the CDR3 is TGCGCCAGCAGCCAAGTGTCGAGGAGCCGGGGCTACACCTTC.

This clone has just a few counts. The V call is TRBV10-3, the J call TRBJ2-6, with D uncertain. Deletions cut 2 bases from V and 2 bases from J, with 4 bases between. Germline CDR1 and CDR2: ENHRY and SYGVKD. The CDR3 extends over 14 amino acids. The CDR3 DNA reads TGTGCCATCAGTGAGACGGCTGGGGCCAACGTCCTGACTTTC. It yields the protein CAISETAGANVLTF.

This rearrangement joins TRBV9 to TRBJ2-3; 10 positions match TRBD2. J gave up 6 bases and V 0 bases, and 4 bases lay outside the gene matches. Germline lookup yields CDR1 SGDLS and CDR2 YYNGEE. This CDR3 spans 15 amino acids. The CDR3 protein is CASSVEGLATDTQYF. DNA of the CDR3: TGTGCCAGCAGCGTAGAGGGACTAGCGACCGATACGCAGTATTTT.

Note on this clone: Other DNA sequences in the same sample also yield this CDR3. J is TRBJ2-1 and V is TRBV6-1, with D uncertain. CDR3 length: 11 amino acids. The germline CDR1 and CDR2 sequences are MNHNS and SASEGT. V was cut by 8 bases and J by 4 bases, with 6 bases left in between. The DNA of the CDR3 is TGTGCCAGCTCCCTGTACAATGAGCAGTTCTTC. Translated: CASSLYNEQFF.

J is TRBJ2-5 and V is TRBV7-9; 7 bases align to TRBD1. V was clipped by 8 bases and J by 4 bases; unmatched bases: 19. Germline V gene lookup returns CDR1 SEHNR and CDR2 FQNEAQ (reference sequence). This CDR3 is built from 17 residues. CDR3 sequence: CASASYARQGERETQYF. The CDR3 region has the DNA TGTGCCAGCGCTAGTTACGCAAGACAGGGTGAGAGAGAGACCCAGTACTTC.

This clone appeared a few times. This chain joins TRBV14 and TRBJ2-3; 8 bases map to TRBD1. The germline gives CDR1 SGHDN, CDR2 FVKESK. Germline trimming cut 3 bases from V and 4 bases from J; bases unmatched to any gene: 9. The CDR3 has 16 amino acids. The CDR3 sequence is CASSQLPGQGPDTQYF. DNA of the CDR3: TGTGCCAGCAGCCAGTTACCCGGACAGGGTCCAGATACGCAGTATTTT.